This TCR beta chain came from a study of OX40 agonist ivuxolimab in advanced cancers. Study outcomes and limitations: There were also nonresponders showing low normalized T-cell clonal expansion. Expanded clones were, on average, more numerous in CD8+ T cells than in CD4+.

V was pared by 1 base and J by 2 bases, with 8 bases between. The CDR3 length is 13 residues. Germline CDR1 reads SQVTM; CDR2 reads ANQGSEA. Profiled with immunoSEQ multiplex PCR; TCRdb holds only in-frame clones, not every one. The table includes about 83,000 clones, 80% to 95% detected once. Anyone with autoimmune disease history or systemic immunosuppression was excluded. This clone was detected a few times. The antigen remains undetermined. The sequence derives from an adult with an advanced solid tumor such as melanoma, head and neck, liver or kidney cancer. This chain links TRBV29-1 with TRBJ1-2; unclear D gene. The sample was CD4+ or CD8+ T cells sorted from blood, taken in a trial of the OX40 agonist ivuxolimab. The CDR3 spells CSVEGSGNYGYTF. The CDR3 DNA reads as TGCAGCGTTGAAGGGTCGGGGAACTATGGCTACACCTTC.